Ten or more counts support the clone carrying this T cell receptor beta chain. This specimen belongs to a study of CDR3 diversity in severe acne. TCRdb reprocessed the PCR reads with MiXCR, giving one entry per CDR3 protein. The sample yields about 90,000 distinct CDR3 sequences, around 47% seen once. The receptor was isolated from a male donor with severe acne vulgaris. The specimen was blood.

The chain's CDR3 is CASRAYEQYF. The CDR3 DNA sequence: TGTGCCAGCAGGGCCTACGAGCAGTACTTC. This chain connects TRBV2 to TRBJ2-7; D is ambiguous. The CDR3 runs 10 residues. Per the germline V gene, CDR1 is SNHLY and CDR2 is FYNNEI. Trimming cost V 6 bases and J 2 bases, with 2 bases left between them.